The clone carrying this TCR beta chain was observed a handful of times. Antigen specificity is unknown. The data were obtained in a study of cytomegalovirus exposure and HLA in healthy donors. Findings and limits, study-wide: Most TCR sequences proved rare, with some public TCRs found in many donors.

The CDR3 length is 11 residues. Germline CDR1 and CDR2: SQVTM and ANQGSEA. Trimming cost V 4 bases and J 7 bases, with 10 bases left between them. Researchers ran the PCR with 60 Vbeta and 13 Jbeta primers. Only in-frame clones appear in the TCRdb table, and some are missing; sequencing was by immunoSEQ multiplex PCR. The sample includes some 98,000 clones, around 70% seen only once; the top ten take less than 2.5%. The source material was PBMCs. This TCR derives from a man aged 50-60 years in good health and CMV-seronegative. This chain uses TRBV29-1 with TRBJ1-2; TRBD1 is a possible D gene (5 bases). The CDR3, as DNA: TGCAGCGTTGGGGGGAGGGGTGGCTACACCTTC. Its translation is CSVGGRGGYTF.